The clone carrying this TCR beta chain was counted many times. This record belongs to a study of T cells in Graves' hyperthyroidism and ophthalmopathy. There were TCR beta CDR3 regions amplified from RNA transcripts. RT-PCR in the first round (using the HTBI primer set) targeted the TCR CDR3. TCRdb reprocessed the multiplex PCR reads via MiXCR and lists one record per CDR3 protein. The sample lists 550,000 to 700,000 distinct CDR3 sequences, about half occurring once. The sequence came from an adult woman with Graves' disease, either hyperthyroidism or ophthalmopathy (not recorded which). Sequencing was carried out using peripheral blood or thyroid tissue (not recorded which).

Here the CDR3 reads CASSVAPAGHEQYF. CDR3 DNA: TGTGCCAGCAGCGTAGCCCCAGCGGGTCACGAGCAGTACTTC. The J gene is TRBJ2-7, the V gene TRBV9; D perhaps matches TRBD2 (6 bases). The CDR3 is 14 residues long. Trimming shortened V by 0 bases and J by 5 bases, and 12 bases separated the two germline ends. Germline lookup yields CDR1 SGDLS and CDR2 YYNGEE.